These 26 T cell receptor beta chains originate from one sample sequenced in a study of T cell responses to AZD1222 COVID-19 vaccine. The assay was immunoSEQ multiplex PCR, and TCRdb's table has in-frame clones only and misses some. The sample consists of about 130,000 clones, around 90% of them appearing once. Source: peripheral blood, taken on day 0 of AZD1222 vaccination. Source of these receptors: an adult in good health.

V gene TRBV24-1 combines with J gene TRBJ2-3, with TRBD2 matching over 9 bases. Germline V gene sequence: CDR1 KGHDR, CDR2 SFDVKD. The J segment lost 0 bases and the V segment lost 3 bases, leaving 9 bases of the junction unmatched. The length of the CDR3 is 18 residues. Here the CDR3 reads CATSDTGTSRPSTDTQYF. CDR3 in DNA: TGTGCCACCAGTGATACCGGGACTAGCAGGCCGAGCACAGATACGCAGTATTTT.

This sequence joins TRBV28 and TRBJ1-2, with TRBD1 matching 10 bases. Germline V lookup: CDR1 MDHEN, CDR2 SYDVKM. The V and J ends lost 11 bases and 12 bases, in that order; junction bases with no gene match: 18. There are 14 residues in the CDR3. The DNA for the CDR3 is TGTGCCTATATGGCCCGGGACAGGGGATCGGCTAACACCTTC. Its translation: CAYMARDRGSANTF.

The chain combines TRBV6-5 with TRBJ2-7, with D possibly TRBD2 on 5 matching bases. The germline V gene has CDR1 MNHEY and CDR2 SVGAGI. The CDR3 runs 15 residues. V was clipped by 9 bases and J by 0 bases, with 18 bases between them. The CDR3: CASSRERTDSYEQYF. CDR3 DNA sequence: TGTGCCAGTTCGAGAGAACGGACTGACTCCTACGAGCAGTACTTC.

The chain carries TRBV4-1 and TRBJ1-1; D gene unclear. Germline V gives CDR1 MGHRA, CDR2 YSYEKL. The germline V and J ends were trimmed by 0 bases and 5 bases, with 13 bases remaining between them. CDR3 size: 15 residues. This CDR3 is CASSQDLLDSTEAFF. The CDR3 DNA reads TGCGCCAGCAGCCAAGATCTTCTGGACTCTACTGAAGCTTTCTTT.

The CDR3 protein is CASSFSFFNYGYTF. In DNA form, the CDR3 reads TGTGCCAGCAGCTTTTCCTTCTTTAACTATGGCTACACCTTC. This chain links TRBV7-2 with TRBJ1-2; D not resolved. The germline gives CDR1 SGHTA, CDR2 FQGNSA. The ends were cut back, 3 bases at V and 1 base at J, with 9 bases in the middle. CDR3 length equals 14 residues.

The chain carries TRBV28 and TRBJ1-1; 8 positions match TRBD1. The CDR3 is made up of 13 amino acids. Germline lookup yields CDR1 MDHEN and CDR2 SYDVKM. J gave up 9 bases and V 2 bases, and 5 bases lay outside the gene matches. CDR3 DNA: TGTGCCAGCAGTTTACAGGGGGCCGTGAAAGCTTTCTTT. Amino acid sequence: CASSLQGAVKAFF.

DNA of the CDR3: TGTGCCAGCAGTTTTAGGGACAGGTCCACAGATACGCAGTATTTT. Its translation: CASSFRDRSTDTQYF. V usage is TRBV27 and J usage is TRBJ2-3, with 8 bases lining up with TRBD1. The CDR3 totals 15 residues. Per the germline V gene, CDR1 is MNHEY and CDR2 is SMNVEV (reference sequence). Trimming cost V 3 bases and J 2 bases; bases outside gene matches: 4.

This chain uses TRBV6-4 with TRBJ2-6; TRBD1 aligns across 10 bases. This CDR3 contains 17 residues. The germline V gene has CDR1 MRHNA and CDR2 SNTAGT. Germline trimming cut 7 bases from V and 0 bases from J; bases unmatched to any gene: 6. The CDR3 loop is CASTLTGGLSGANVLTF. The CDR3 bases are TGTGCCAGCACTCTGACAGGGGGCCTCTCTGGGGCCAACGTCCTGACTTTC.

This chain uses TRBV9 with TRBJ2-3; D is unresolved. Between the trimmed V and J ends, which lost 0 bases and 5 bases, there was a span of 7 bases. The CDR3 contains 13 residues. Per the germline V gene, CDR1 is SGDLS and CDR2 is YYNGEE. The CDR3: CASSVVPEDTQYF. CDR3 DNA: TGTGCCAGCAGCGTAGTACCTGAAGATACGCAGTATTTT.

A few counts support this clone. The gene calls are TRBV11-2 and TRBJ1-6, with TRBD1 as a possible D gene (6 bases). V lost 2 bases and J lost 2, with 13 bases in between. The CDR3 contains 17 residues. The germline CDR1 and CDR2 sequences are SGHAT and FQNNGV. The CDR3 reads CASSLLVSGAYNSPLHF. The DNA of the CDR3 is TGTGCCAGCAGCTTATTAGTATCAGGGGCCTATAATTCACCCCTCCACTTT.

V is TRBV6-2 or TRBV6-3 and J is TRBJ1-5; the D gene is possibly TRBD1 (6 bases). The CDR3 runs to 14 residues. Germline CDR1 reads MNHEY; CDR2 reads SVGEGT. V was pared by 4 bases and J by 3 bases, with 10 bases between. This chain's CDR3 is CASSFGQPNQPQHF. The CDR3 DNA reads TGTGCCAGCAGTTTCGGACAGCCCAATCAGCCCCAGCATTTT.

V and J are TRBV7-2 and TRBJ2-2, with D tentatively TRBD1 or TRBD2 (7 bases each). Germline lookup yields CDR1 SGHTA and CDR2 FQGNSA. Between the trimmed V and J ends, which lost 1 base and 4 bases, there was a span of 19 bases. CDR3 size: 18 residues. CDR3 sequence: CASSLGGGQKTTTGELFF. CDR3 coding DNA: TGTGCCAGCAGCTTAGGGGGGGGACAGAAAACCACCACCGGGGAGCTGTTTTTT.

The chain links TRBV4-2 to TRBJ2-7; 8 nucleotides align to TRBD1. The CDR3 extends over 14 amino acids. Trimming at V came to 5 bases and at J to 5 bases, leaving 8 bases not matched to a gene. Germline CDR1 and CDR2: LGHNA and YNFKEQ. CDR3 nucleotide sequence: TGTGCCAGCAGCGGACAGGGACTGAGCGACGAGCAGTACTTC. Protein product: CASSGQGLSDEQYF.

The V gene is TRBV6-5, the J gene TRBJ1-3; the match to TRBD1 covers 8 bases. The CDR3 length is 14 residues. V lost 10 bases to trimming and J lost 3 bases; unmatched junction nucleotides: 8. From germline, CDR1 is MNHEY and CDR2 SVGAGI. CDR3 amino acids: CATRQGTIGNTIYF. DNA of the CDR3: TGTGCCACCCGACAGGGGACGATTGGAAACACCATATATTTT.

The CDR3 sequence: CASSMIGGGMHEQYF. CDR3 nucleotides: TGTGCCAGTAGTATGATTGGCGGGGGGATGCACGAGCAGTACTTC. The chain has TRBV19 and TRBJ2-7; 8 positions agree with TRBD2. CDR1 LNHDA and CDR2 SQIVND come from the germline V gene (reference sequence). The junction had 9 bases not matched to a gene; V was cut back by 3 bases and J by 5 bases. This CDR3 is built from 15 residues.

The V gene is TRBV18, the J gene TRBJ1-3, with D tentatively TRBD1 (6 bases). Germline values: CDR1 KGHSH, CDR2 LQKENI. The CDR3 runs 16 residues. The V end was cut by 3 bases, the J end by 0 bases, with 12 bases between. The CDR3 here is CASSPGQPSSGNTIYF. CDR3 coding DNA: TGTGCCAGCTCACCTGGACAGCCAAGCTCTGGAAACACCATATATTTT.

This clone has only a few counts. This rearrangement joins TRBV5-1 to TRBJ1-1; D remains unclear. The CDR3 is 18 residues long. Per germline, CDR1 SGHRS and CDR2 YFSETQ. Trimming took 0 bases from V and 1 from J, leaving 19 bases between them. This CDR3 reads CASSLGRMVDFWNTEAFF. CDR3 in DNA: TGCGCCAGCAGCTTGGGGCGAATGGTAGACTTTTGGAACACTGAAGCTTTCTTT.

This clone has a count of ten or more. The chain uses TRBV2 and TRBJ1-1, with unresolved D. Germline V gene data show CDR1 as SNHLY and CDR2 as FYNNEI. V was cut by 6 bases and J by 2 bases, with 16 bases left in between. CDR3 length: 15 residues. The CDR3, as DNA: TGTGCCAGCAGAAGGGCAGTTATACTTAACACTGAAGCTTTCTTT. It translates to CASRRAVILNTEAFF.

The CDR3 DNA reads TGTGCCAGCAGCCCTCAAGGGAACTCTGGAAACACCATATATTTT. Translated: CASSPQGNSGNTIYF. The rearrangement uses TRBV7-2 and TRBJ1-3; D not certain. This CDR3 has 15 amino acids. V lost 5 bases, J lost 0 bases, and 11 bases lay in between. CDR1 SGHTA and CDR2 FQGNSA come from the germline V gene.

The J gene is TRBJ2-2, the V gene TRBV9, with 7 bases that match TRBD1. Germline CDR1 reads SGDLS; CDR2 reads YYNGEE. This CDR3 comprises 17 residues. Losses at the gene ends were 6 bases for V and 0 bases for J; bases not matched to a gene: 11. CDR3: CASTPGWGQPNTGELFF. The CDR3 nucleotides are TGTGCCAGCACCCCTGGATGGGGACAGCCGAACACCGGGGAGCTGTTTTTT.

This clone was recorded once. The J gene is TRBJ1-1, the V gene TRBV2, with D perhaps TRBD1 (5 bases). This CDR3 has 14 residues. The V end was cut by 4 bases, the J end by 0 bases, with 9 bases between. The V gene's germline CDR1 is SNHLY and CDR2 FYNNEI. The CDR3 bases are TGTGCCAGCAGTGTCGAGGGGTTGAACACTGAAGCTTTCTTT. Translation gives CASSVEGLNTEAFF.

This sequence joins TRBV28 and TRBJ2-7, with TRBD2 as a possible D gene (7 bases). CDR1 is MDHEN and CDR2 is SYDVKM in the germline V gene. This CDR3 is 14 amino acids long. V was cut by 7 bases and J by 5 bases, with 18 bases left in between. As DNA, the CDR3 is TGTGCCAGCACCCTCGGGGGGCAGCACGACGAGCAGTACTTC. Translation gives CASTLGGQHDEQYF.

V is TRBV6-7 and J is TRBJ1-2; 9 nucleotides match TRBD1. TRBV6-7 is an ORF, and what it does is uncertain. The V segment lost 2 bases and the J segment 8 bases; nucleotides outside the gene matches: 3. The CDR3 covers 13 residues. The CDR3 here is CASSYPTGGGYTF. The DNA for the CDR3 is TGTGCCAGCAGTTACCCCACAGGGGGCGGCTACACCTTC.

The chain combines TRBV7-9 with TRBJ2-7, with 9 bases that match TRBD1. After removal of 2 bases from V and 6 bases from J, the junction contained 8 bases not matched to a gene. Germline CDR1 reads SEHNR; CDR2 reads FQNEAQ (reference sequence). The CDR3 has 15 amino acids. CDR3 bases: TGTGCCAGCAGCTTAACCTACAGGGGGCATGGCGAGCAGTACTTC. Amino acids: CASSLTYRGHGEQYF.

The DNA of the CDR3 is TGTGCCAGCTGGCTGTGGGGAACTGAAGCTTTCTTT. It translates to CASWLWGTEAFF. V usage is TRBV9 and J usage is TRBJ1-1; D not certain. The CDR3 sequence is 12 residues long. Germline CDR1 SGDLS, CDR2 YYNGEE. The V end was cut by 7 bases, the J end by 5 bases, with 12 bases between.

The V gene is TRBV7-9, the J gene TRBJ2-7; TRBD1 or TRBD2 may be the D gene (6 bases each). The CDR3 contains 14 residues. The germline V gene encodes CDR1 SEHNR and CDR2 FQNEAQ (reference sequence). The V and J ends lost 5 bases and 3 bases respectively, with 14 bases between them. The CDR3 reads CASSLPGALYEQYF. CDR3 DNA sequence: TGTGCCAGCAGCCTCCCGGGGGCTCTCTACGAGCAGTACTTC.